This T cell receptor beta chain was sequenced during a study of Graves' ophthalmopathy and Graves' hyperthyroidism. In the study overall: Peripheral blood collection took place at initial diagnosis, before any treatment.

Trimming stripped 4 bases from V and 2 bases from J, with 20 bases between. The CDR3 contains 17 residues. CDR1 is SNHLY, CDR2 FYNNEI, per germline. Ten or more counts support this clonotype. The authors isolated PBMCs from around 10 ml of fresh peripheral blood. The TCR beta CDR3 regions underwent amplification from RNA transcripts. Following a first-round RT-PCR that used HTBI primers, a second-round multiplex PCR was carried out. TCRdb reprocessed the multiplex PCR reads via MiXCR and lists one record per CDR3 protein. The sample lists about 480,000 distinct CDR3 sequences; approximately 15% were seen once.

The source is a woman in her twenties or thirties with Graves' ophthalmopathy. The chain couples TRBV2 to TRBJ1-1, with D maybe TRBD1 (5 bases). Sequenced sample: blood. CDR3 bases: TGTGCCAGCAGTGGCGCCCCGCCAGGGCTCTTTAACACTGAAGCTTTCTTT. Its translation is CASSGAPPGLFNTEAFF.